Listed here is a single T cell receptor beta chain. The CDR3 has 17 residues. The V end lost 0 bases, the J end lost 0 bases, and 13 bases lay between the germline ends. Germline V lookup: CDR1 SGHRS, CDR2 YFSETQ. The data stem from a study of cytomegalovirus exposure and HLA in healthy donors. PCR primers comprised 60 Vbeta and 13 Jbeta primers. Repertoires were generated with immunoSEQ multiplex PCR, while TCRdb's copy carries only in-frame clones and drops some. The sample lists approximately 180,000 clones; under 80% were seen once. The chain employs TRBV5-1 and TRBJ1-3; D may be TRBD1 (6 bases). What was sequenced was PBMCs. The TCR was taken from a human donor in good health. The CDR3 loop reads CASSLDDRPNSGNTIYF. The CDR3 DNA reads TGCGCCAGCAGCTTGGACGACAGGCCAAACTCTGGAAACACCATATATTTT.